This TCR beta chain appears in the sequencing data of a study of T cell changes during pregnancy in multiple sclerosis (dated by TCRdb to the late 2010s). Concerning the study at large: Changes in the T cell repertoire over the course of pregnancy were examined in this study in women with multiple sclerosis.

Clipping removes 5 bases from V and 4 bases from J, with 7 as the unmatched junction base count. The CDR3 starts with the cysteine, ends with the phenylalanine, and has 14 residues. Only CDR3 DNA is held: 42 bases, read in frame from base 1. CDR1 and CDR2, per the germline V gene, are SGHAT and FQNNGV. The library was obtained by the immunoSEQ multiplex PCR assay. TCRdb provides this immuneACCESS table in a form limited to in-frame rearrangements. Some clones are lacking; in checked studies, under half of them reflect an unresolved V gene, and why the rest are absent is not known. The sample table holds just under 65,000 clones, of which 95% to 97% were seen once. The ten top clones hold 2% to 2.5% of the sample. Of note for this clone: Its antigen specificity is not known. No clone much larger than this one lies a single base away; base qualities are absent.

This sequence uses TRBV11-2 and TRBJ2-5, with 7 junctional bases fitting TRBD2. This clonotype was obtained from a female donor with multiple sclerosis, enrolled in a pregnancy study. Sample: CD8+ T cells from peripheral blood mononuclear cells, taken after pregnancy. The CDR3 reads CASSQSGERETQYF. The DNA sequence is TGTGCCAGCAGCCAAAGCGGGGAGAGAGAGACCCAGTACTTC.